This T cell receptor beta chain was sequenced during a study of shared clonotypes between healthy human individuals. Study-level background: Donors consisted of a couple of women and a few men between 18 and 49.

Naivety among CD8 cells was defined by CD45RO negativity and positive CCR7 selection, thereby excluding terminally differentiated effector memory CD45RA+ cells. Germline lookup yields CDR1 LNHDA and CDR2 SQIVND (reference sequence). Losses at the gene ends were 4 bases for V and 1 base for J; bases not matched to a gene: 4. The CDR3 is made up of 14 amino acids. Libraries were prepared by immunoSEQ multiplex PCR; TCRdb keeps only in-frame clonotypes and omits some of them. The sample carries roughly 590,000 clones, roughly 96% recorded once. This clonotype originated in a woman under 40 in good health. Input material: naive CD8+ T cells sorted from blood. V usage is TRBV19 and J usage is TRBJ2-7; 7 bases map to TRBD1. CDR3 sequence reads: CASSTDRTSYEQYF. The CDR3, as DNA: TGTGCCAGTAGTACGGACAGGACATCCTACGAGCAGTACTTC.